This entry concerns a single T cell receptor beta chain. Clones were read by immunoSEQ multiplex PCR, and TCRdb kept only the in-frame ones, dropping some. Counted here are about 38,000 clones, 80% to 95% occurring once; the ten biggest clones make up around 10%. The V and J ends lost 4 bases and 6 bases respectively, with 15 bases between them. This CDR3 is built from 13 residues. Per the germline V gene, CDR1 is GTSNPN and CDR2 is SVGIG (reference sequence). These data originate in a study of T cell changes during pregnancy in multiple sclerosis. Sequencing was performed on CD8+ T cells from peripheral blood mononuclear cells, taken after pregnancy. This TCR derives from a female donor with multiple sclerosis, enrolled in a pregnancy study. This chain connects TRBV30 to TRBJ1-2, with D tentatively TRBD1 (6 bases). The DNA of the CDR3 is TGTGCCTGGACCGCGGACAGAGGGGATGGCTACACCTTC. Amino acid sequence: CAWTADRGDGYTF. Full variable domain (outside the CDR3, taken from reference TRBV30 and TRBJ1-2): SQTIHQWPATLVQPVGSPLSLECTVEGTSNPNLYWYRQAAGRGLQLLFYSVGIGQISSEVPQNLSASRPQDRQFILSSKKLLLSDSGFYLCAWTADRGDGYTFGSGTRLTVV.